The 19 T cell receptor beta chains below come from one sample, sequenced in a study of OX40 agonist ivuxolimab in advanced cancers. Generated by immunoSEQ multiplex PCR, the TCRdb table keeps only in-frame clones and is missing some. The sample consists of 67,000 or so clones, roughly nine tenths of them appearing once. Sequencing used CD4+ or CD8+ T cells sorted from blood, obtained in a trial of the OX40 agonist ivuxolimab. All receptors come from an adult with an advanced solid tumor such as melanoma, head and neck, liver or kidney cancer.

The V and J genes are TRBV28 and TRBJ1-1, with D possibly being TRBD1 (5 bases). The length of the CDR3 is 13 residues. CDR1 is MDHEN, CDR2 SYDVKM, per germline. Trimming took off 6 bases at V and 1 base at J, with 9 bases between the two ends. The CDR3 spells CASSPGQNTEAFF. The CDR3 region has the DNA TGTGCCAGCAGCCCAGGACAGAACACTGAAGCTTTCTTT.

V is TRBV12-5 and J is TRBJ1-5; unclear D gene. Germline CDR1 LGHNT, CDR2 FRNRAP. The CDR3 contains 13 residues. Trimming removed 5 bases from V and 7 bases from J, with 12 bases in between. The CDR3, as DNA: TGTGCTAGTGGTCCACAGCCGAACCAGCCCCAGCATTTT. Encoded protein: CASGPQPNQPQHF.

A single count supports this clone. V is TRBV14 and J is TRBJ2-7; 8 bases are a match to TRBD2. The CDR3 spans 13 residues. V gave up 7 bases and J gave up 6 bases; unmatched junction bases: 8. CDR1 and CDR2 (germline): SGHDN, FVKESK. The CDR3, as DNA: TGTGCCAGCACGGGGACTAGAGCTGGCGAGCAGTACTTC. It translates to CASTGTRAGEQYF.

This clone has only one observation. The chain couples TRBV6-5 to TRBJ2-1; D may be TRBD1 (6 bases). V lost 4 bases, J lost 7 bases, and 8 bases lay in between. The CDR3 consists of 12 residues. CDR1 is MNHEY, CDR2 SVGAGI, per germline. In nucleotides, the CDR3 is TGTGCCAGCAGTTTCAGGGGAAATGAGCAGTTCTTC. This sequence encodes CASSFRGNEQFF.

This clone is a singleton in its sample. This CDR3 is also generated by other DNA sequences in the sample. The chain links TRBV18 to TRBJ1-1; no reliable D call. Looked up from germline, CDR1 is KGHSH and CDR2 is LQKENI. The CDR3 runs 13 residues. V gave up 3 bases and J gave up 1 base, with 6 bases separating them. The CDR3 nucleotides read TGTGCCAGCTCACCCGGGGAGAACACTGAAGCTTTCTTT. It is translated as CASSPGENTEAFF.

This clone occurred once. The chain employs TRBV19 and TRBJ2-5, with D possibly called TRBD1 or TRBD2 (6 bases each). V was shortened by 5 bases and J by 4 bases, with 20 bases between the two germline ends. CDR3 length: 16 residues. Germline CDR1 is LNHDA and CDR2 is SQIVND (reference sequence). As DNA, the CDR3 is TGTGCCAGTAGTGTCCAATTTCGGGGGCAATCAGAGACCCAGTACTTC. Its translation is CASSVQFRGQSETQYF.

This clone was picked up a small number of times. The V gene is TRBV6-5, the J gene TRBJ2-1; no reliable D call. Germline V CDR1 and CDR2: MNHEY, SVGAGI. The CDR3 sequence is 15 residues long. Trimming took off 2 bases at V and 0 bases at J, with 8 bases between the two ends. This CDR3 reads CASSYTPSSYNEQFF. In DNA, the CDR3 is TGTGCCAGCAGTTACACTCCAAGCTCCTACAATGAGCAGTTCTTC.

The CDR3 nucleotides are TGTGCCAGCAGCCCGACGGGACTAGCGGGCGGCAGAAACAATGAGCAGTTCTTC. This encodes CASSPTGLAGGRNNEQFF. The V gene is TRBV11-3, the J gene TRBJ2-1, with 12 bases matching TRBD2. With V trimmed by 5 bases and J by 5 bases, 13 bases remained unmatched. The CDR3 runs to 18 residues. Germline CDR1 is SGHNT and CDR2 is YENEEA. Combining the CDR3 with reference TRBV11-3 and TRBJ2-1 gives the whole variable domain EAGVVQSPRYKIIEKKQPVAFWCNPISGHNTLYWYLQNLGQGPELLIRYENEEAVDDSQLPKDRFSAERLKGVDSTLKIQPAELGDSAVYLCASSPTGLAGGRNNEQFFGPGTRLTVL.

V gene TRBV29-1 combines with J gene TRBJ1-2; TRBD1 is a possible D gene (5 bases). Trimming stripped 2 bases from V and 5 bases from J, with 12 bases between. Germline V gene sequence: CDR1 SQVTM, CDR2 ANQGSEA. This CDR3 region has 13 residues. In DNA form, the CDR3 reads TGCAGCGTTGAACAGGGCGCGGGGTATGGCTACACCTTC. It is translated as CSVEQGAGYGYTF.

DNA of the CDR3: TGTGCCAGCAGTCTTATTGGGATGAACACTGAAGCTTTCTTT. Encoded protein: CASSLIGMNTEAFF. J is TRBJ1-1 and V is TRBV6-6, with no clear D. Germline assignment: CDR1 MNHNY and CDR2 SVGAGI (reference sequence). Trimming removed 5 bases from V and 0 bases from J, with 10 bases in between. The CDR3 covers 14 residues.

The chain couples TRBV6-1 to TRBJ2-7; 7 bases align to TRBD2. CDR1 is MNHNS, CDR2 SASEGT, per germline. Trimming at V came to 3 bases and at J to 0 bases, leaving 5 bases not matched to a gene. The CDR3 is made up of 15 amino acids. The CDR3 DNA is TGTGCCAGCAGTGACCGGGGAGGGACCTCCTACGAGCAGTACTTC. Protein: CASSDRGGTSYEQYF.

The V call is TRBV18, the J call TRBJ1-5, with 7 bases fitting TRBD1. From germline, CDR1 is KGHSH and CDR2 LQKENI. The CDR3 extends over 13 amino acids. The J segment lost 7 bases and the V segment lost 3 bases, leaving 3 bases of the junction unmatched. Here the CDR3 DNA reads TGTGCCAGCTCACCGACAGGGAACCAGCCCCAGCATTTT. Translating it yields CASSPTGNQPQHF.

The chain is built from TRBV9 and TRBJ2-1; 9 nucleotides align to TRBD2. Germline V gene data show CDR1 as SGDLS and CDR2 as YYNGEE. J was trimmed by 4 bases and V by 3 bases; bases with no gene match: 2. The CDR3 spans 14 residues. The CDR3 reads CASSGTSVYNEQFF. In DNA form, the CDR3 reads TGTGCCAGCAGCGGGACTAGCGTTTACAATGAGCAGTTCTTC.

The CDR3 reads CASSYSSGGYTF. The CDR3 DNA follows: TGTGCCAGCAGTTACTCTTCAGGGGGCTACACCTTC. This chain links TRBV6-5 with TRBJ1-2; TRBD1 is a possible D gene (5 bases). This CDR3 is built from 12 residues. CDR1 MNHEY and CDR2 SVGAGI come from the germline V gene. Trimming removed 0 bases from V and 8 bases from J, with 7 bases in between.

V gene TRBV13 combines with J gene TRBJ1-1; D ambiguous. The V end was cut by 1 base, the J end by 6 bases, with 18 bases between. CDR1 is PRHDT and CDR2 is FYEKMQ in the germline V gene (reference sequence). CDR3 size: 16 residues. CDR3 nucleotide sequence: TGTGCCAGCAGCTTAGCGGACCATCCGACATTGGCTGAAGCTTTCTTT. Protein product: CASSLADHPTLAEAFF.

This clone came up a few times. This chain joins TRBV27 and TRBJ1-5; 7 bases are a match to TRBD1. This CDR3 contains 14 residues. Trimming took 5 bases from V and 4 from J; bases not matched to a gene: 5. The V gene's germline CDR1 is MNHEY and CDR2 SMNVEV (reference sequence). The CDR3 DNA is TGTGCCAGCAGTGTAGGGACAGCTAATCAGCCCCAGCATTTT. Residues: CASSVGTANQPQHF.

The rearrangement uses TRBV19 and TRBJ1-5, with D hard to call. The V gene's germline CDR1 is LNHDA and CDR2 SQIVND (reference sequence). Trimming took off 10 bases at V and 4 bases at J, with 14 bases between the two ends. The CDR3 is made up of 13 amino acids. The CDR3 sequence: CATDGSPNQPQHF. Written as DNA, the CDR3 is TGTGCCACCGACGGCAGCCCTAATCAGCCCCAGCATTTT. The whole variable domain, remainder taken from reference TRBV19 and TRBJ1-5, is DGGITQSPKYLFRKEGQNVTLSCEQNLNHDAMYWYRQDPGQGLRLIYYSQIVNDFQKGDIAEGYSVSREKKESFPLTVTSAQKNPTAFYLCATDGSPNQPQHFGDGTRLSIL.

This clone has just one count. The V and J genes are TRBV27 and TRBJ1-2, with 8 bases that match TRBD1. The CDR3 loop spans 13 amino acids. The J segment lost 4 bases and the V segment lost 5 bases, leaving 3 bases of the junction unmatched. Germline V gene sequence: CDR1 MNHEY, CDR2 SMNVEV (reference sequence). The CDR3 bases are TGTGCCAGCAGTCGGACAGGGACCTATGGCTACACCTTC. Encoded protein: CASSRTGTYGYTF.

J is TRBJ2-2 and V is TRBV2; TRBD2 agrees at 10 bases. The length of the CDR3 is 16 residues. Germline-derived CDR1 and CDR2 are SNHLY and FYNNEI. The J segment lost 3 bases and the V segment lost 5 bases, leaving 6 bases of the junction unmatched. This chain's CDR3 is CASSITSGKDTGELFF. The CDR3 DNA reads as TGTGCCAGCAGTATAACTAGCGGGAAGGACACCGGGGAGCTGTTTTTT.